The clone carrying this T cell receptor (beta chain) has a handful of counts. Antigen specificity is unknown. MiXCR, run by TCRdb on the 5' RACE reads, gives a single entry per CDR3 protein. Among about 82,000 distinct CDR3 sequences listed, roughly 13% were seen once. Germline CDR1 SGHVS, CDR2 FQNEAQ. The CDR3 has 14 residues. The V gene end was trimmed by 8 bases and the J gene end by 7 bases; junction bases not matched to a gene: 9. These data come from a study of T-cell memory formation after mild COVID-19. General study points: CD4+ contracting clones were found mainly in CM and EM, and CD8+ ones in EMRA.

V is TRBV7-8 and J is TRBJ2-1, with 9 bases that match TRBD1. The source material was PBMCs or a T cell subset sorted from them (not recorded which). The sequence came from a man younger than 35 who had mild COVID-19 (a few samples of this study predate the infection). Cell type and time point are not known. The CDR3 loop is CASGDRAFGNEQFF. Here the CDR3 DNA reads TGTGCCAGCGGGGACAGGGCTTTTGGGAATGAGCAGTTCTTC.